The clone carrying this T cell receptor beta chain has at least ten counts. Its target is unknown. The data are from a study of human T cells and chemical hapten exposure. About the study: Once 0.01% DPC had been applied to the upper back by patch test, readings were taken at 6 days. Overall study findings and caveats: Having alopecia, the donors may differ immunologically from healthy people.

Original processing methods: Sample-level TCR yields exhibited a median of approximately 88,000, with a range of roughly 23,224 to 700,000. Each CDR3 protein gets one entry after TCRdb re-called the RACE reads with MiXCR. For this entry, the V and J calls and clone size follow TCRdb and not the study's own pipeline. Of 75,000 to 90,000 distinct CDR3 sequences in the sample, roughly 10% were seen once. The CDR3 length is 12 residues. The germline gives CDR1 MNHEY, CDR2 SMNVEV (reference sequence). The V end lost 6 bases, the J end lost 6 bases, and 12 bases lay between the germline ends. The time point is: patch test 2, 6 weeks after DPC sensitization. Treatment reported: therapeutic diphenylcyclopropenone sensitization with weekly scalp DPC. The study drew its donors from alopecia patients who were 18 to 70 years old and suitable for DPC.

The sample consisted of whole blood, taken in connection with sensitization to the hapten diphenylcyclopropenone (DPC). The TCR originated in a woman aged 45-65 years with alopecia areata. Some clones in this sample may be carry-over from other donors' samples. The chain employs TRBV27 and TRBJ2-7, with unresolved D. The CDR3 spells CASSPRVGEQYF. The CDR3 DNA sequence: TGTGCCAGCAGCCCTCGCGTCGGCGAGCAGTACTTC.